In this sample, the clone carrying this TCR beta chain turned up once. TCRdb passed the RT-PCR reads through MiXCR, listing each CDR3 protein once. The data contain 650,000 to 800,000 distinct CDR3 sequences, 14% of them seen just once; the ten biggest clones take up 3.6%. V gave up 2 bases and J gave up 2 bases; unmatched junction bases: 3. CDR1 and CDR2 from the germline V gene are SGHNT and YYREEE (reference sequence). The CDR3 is 15 residues long. This sequence originates from a female donor in good health, serving as a healthy control. V is TRBV5-4 and J is TRBJ1-1; 10 bases line up with TRBD1. Input material: memory CD4+ T cells from blood. The CDR3 nucleotides are TGTGCCAGCAGCTTTGACAGGGGGCCTAACACTGAAGCTTTCTTT. Its protein product is CASSFDRGPNTEAFF.